This T cell receptor beta chain stems from a study of response to subunit inactivated influenza vaccine. Whole-study findings and limits: Each seasonal flu vaccination may recruit only limited new T cells, authors suggested.

Trimming removed 3 bases at V and 7 bases at J, with 12 bases between. The CDR3 consists of 13 residues. Germline V gene data show CDR1 as MGHDK and CDR2 as SYGVNS. TCRdb re-called the RT-PCR reads through MiXCR, storing one row per CDR3 protein. The sample lists approximately 490,000 distinct CDR3 sequences; about 7.2% were seen once. This clonotype has at least ten counts. Its matching antigen is unknown. This clonotype was sampled from a man between 50 and 75 years old who received an inactivated influenza vaccine. The chain uses TRBV25-1 and TRBJ1-2; D remains ambiguous. Material: PBMCs from blood, obtained approximately 25 months after vaccination. CDR3 coding DNA: TGTGCCAGCAGTGACCATCGACGGGGTGGCTACACCTTC. Its protein is CASSDHRRGGYTF.